This T cell receptor (beta chain) is drawn from a study of control samples from healthy donors and cancer patients. The method was immunoSEQ multiplex PCR; TCRdb's version includes in-frame clones alone and lacks a portion of them. The repertoire consists of around 130,000 clones, with over 85% occurring once and the leading ten covering 6% to 9.5%. The CDR3 has 11 residues. Germline CDR1 is MDHEN and CDR2 is SYDVKM. V gave up 5 bases and J gave up 5 bases, with 7 bases separating them. This receptor was identified in a man in his fifties with head and neck cancer. Sequencing was performed on PBMCs. The chain is built from TRBV28 and TRBJ2-7; D is uncertain. The chain's CDR3 is CASSQPHEQYF. DNA for the CDR3: TGTGCCAGCAGTCAGCCACACGAGCAGTACTTC.